The 10 T cell receptor beta chains given below trace back to one sample, sequenced in a study of post-analysis software for immune sequencing data. Unique-molecular-identifier-tagged TCR beta cDNA libraries were used. TCRdb itself ran the PCR reads through MiXCR, one entry per CDR3 protein. The sample lists 380,000 or so distinct CDR3 sequences; roughly 36% were seen once. These receptors' antigens are unknown. Study-wide points: Five TRBV segments, TRBV5-6, TRBV5-1 and TRBV20-1 among them, were found more frequent in patients than controls.

Sequencing used blood. These receptors all come from a girl aged 5-17 years with multiple sclerosis.

The rearrangement uses TRBV3-1 and TRBJ2-7; perhaps TRBD2 as D (5 bases). Between the trimmed V and J ends, which lost 1 base and 7 bases, there was a span of 8 bases. Germline values: CDR1 LGHDT, CDR2 YNNKEL (reference sequence). This CDR3 region has 12 residues. CDR3 protein: CASSQVTGEQYF. CDR3 in DNA: TGTGCCAGCAGCCAAGTTACGGGGGAGCAGTACTTC.

The chain couples TRBV10-3 to TRBJ2-7; 10 nucleotides line up with TRBD1. Germline CDR1 reads ENHRY; CDR2 reads SYGVKD. The CDR3 covers 14 residues. V dropped 11 bases and J dropped 0; count of bases not matched to a gene: 7. The CDR3 DNA reads as TGTGCCTCGTCCGGGACAGGGGTCTCCTACGAGCAGTACTTC. This codes for CASSGTGVSYEQYF.

Ten or more counts support this clonotype. J is TRBJ2-7 and V is TRBV12-3 or TRBV12-4; TRBD1 agrees at 8 bases. The CDR3 length is 14 residues. The V gene end was trimmed by 4 bases and the J gene end by 4 bases; junction bases not matched to a gene: 6. DNA of the CDR3: TGTGCCAGCAGTTGGGGGACAGGTCCTTACGAGCAGTACTTC. Translated, it gives CASSWGTGPYEQYF.

V usage is TRBV27 and J usage is TRBJ2-2; 7 nucleotides match TRBD2. V lost 5 bases, J lost 4 bases, and 7 bases stayed unmatched. The germline V gene has CDR1 MNHEY and CDR2 SMNVEV (reference sequence). This CDR3 region has 15 residues. This CDR3 reads CASSRGVAGTGELFF. The DNA of the CDR3 is TGTGCCAGCAGTCGGGGGGTAGCGGGCACCGGGGAGCTGTTTTTT.

The chain joins TRBV6-4 to TRBJ2-5; 8 bases agree with TRBD1. The germline gives CDR1 MRHNA, CDR2 SNTAGT. CDR3 length equals 13 residues. Trimming at V came to 4 bases and at J to 4 bases, leaving 2 bases not matched to a gene. The CDR3, as DNA: TGTGCCAGCAGTGCCGACAGGGGAGAGACCCAGTACTTC. It translates to CASSADRGETQYF.

This clonotype was found a few times. The chain joins TRBV10-3 to TRBJ1-6; the match to TRBD1 covers 8 bases. V shed 1 base and J 7 bases; nucleotides not matched to a gene: 3. Germline lookup yields CDR1 ENHRY and CDR2 SYGVKD. CDR3 length: 15 residues. The CDR3 DNA is TGTGCCATCAGTGAGTTGGACAGGGCCAATTCACCCCTCCACTTT. Translating gives CAISELDRANSPLHF.

The chain joins TRBV7-2 to TRBJ2-3; 10 bases are a match to TRBD1. V trimming: 1 base; J trimming: 2 bases; junction bases outside the gene matches: 3. Germline V CDR1 and CDR2: SGHTA, FQGNSA. CDR3 length: 16 amino acids. The CDR3 loop reads CASSLVGTGDTDTQYF. CDR3 in DNA: TGTGCCAGCAGCTTAGTGGGGACAGGGGACACAGATACGCAGTATTTT.

The count of this clonotype is one. The chain links TRBV24-1 to TRBJ2-1; TRBD2 aligns across 9 bases. J lost 6 bases, V lost 3 bases, and 11 bases had no gene match. This CDR3 region has 17 residues. CDR1 is KGHDR and CDR2 is SFDVKD in the germline V gene. Written as DNA, the CDR3 is TGTGCCACCAGTGATGCCCTTGGGGCGGGGGGGCTCAATGAGCAGTTCTTC. Its protein product is CATSDALGAGGLNEQFF.

This clonotype was counted a few times. The chain uses TRBV28 and TRBJ2-5; perhaps TRBD2 as D (5 bases). V was shortened by 6 bases and J by 5 bases, with 10 bases between the two germline ends. The CDR3 runs 12 residues. Germline V gene lookup returns CDR1 MDHEN and CDR2 SYDVKM. The CDR3 nucleotides are TGTGCCAGCAGAGAGAGAGGGGAGACCCAGTACTTC. Amino acids: CASRERGETQYF.

This clonotype occurred a few times. The chain recombines TRBV12-3 or TRBV12-4 with TRBJ1-2, with TRBD1 matching 7 bases. Trimming cost V 8 bases and J 6 bases; bases outside gene matches: 9. CDR3 length equals 13 residues. The CDR3 is CASDDGTADGYTF. Written as DNA, the CDR3 is TGTGCCAGCGACGACGGGACAGCTGATGGCTACACCTTC.